Listed below are T cell receptor beta chains from one sample, sequenced in a study of post-analysis software for immune sequencing data. In TCRdb, the PCR reads were re-called with MiXCR into one record per CDR3 protein. The table lists a few hundred thousand distinct CDR3 sequences, roughly 30% of them singletons. Sequenced material: blood. These receptor sequences come from a girl aged 10-17 years with multiple sclerosis. CDR3s include the opening cysteine and the closing phenylalanine or tryptophan. A D gene is named only where the DNA matches it firmly. A clone size is listed for some rows: how often the clone was seen (once, few, many), or a class if it is expanded.

clone_size | j_call | v_call | d_call | cdr3_nt | cdr3_aa
- | TRBJ2-3 | TRBV20-1 | TRBD2 | TGCAGTGCTGTACTAGCGGGGGGGCCAGATACGCAGTATTTT | CSAVLAGGPDTQYF
few | TRBJ2-7 | TRBV9 | TRBD2 | TGTGCCAGCAGCGTAAGCGGGAACACGGAAACGGGGGAGCAGTACTTC | CASSVSGNTETGEQYF
- | TRBJ2-4 | TRBV20-1 | - | TGCAGTGCTATCCGAACAGGGATGGAAAACATTCAGTACTTC | CSAIRTGMENIQYF
- | TRBJ2-1 | TRBV4-3 | TRBD1 | TGCGCCAGCAGCCCCGATTACGGGCAGGGGGCGTCGTGGAATGAGCAGTTCTTC | CASSPDYGQGASWNEQFF
- | TRBJ2-7 | TRBV30 | - | TGTGCCTGGAGCCGCGTGGGTCGCTCCTACGAGCAGTACTTC | CAWSRVGRSYEQYF
- | TRBJ2-3 | TRBV6-6 | - | TGTGCCAGCAGTTACCGCGGACGGTCTTATGGAGATACGCAGTATTTT | CASSYRGRSYGDTQYF
- | TRBJ2-7 | TRBV13 | TRBD1 | TGTGCCAGCAGCTTGCAGGGGGCCCCCTACGGGCAGTACTTC | CASSLQGAPYGQYF
many | TRBJ1-2 | TRBV4-3 | - | TGCGCCAGCAGCCAAGGGTCCGGGGGCGGATATGGCTACACCTTC | CASSQGSGGGYGYTF
- | TRBJ2-7 | TRBV9 | - | TGTGCCAGCAGCGTAGGAGTGGGACCCTCCTACGAGCAGTACTTC | CASSVGVGPSYEQYF
many | TRBJ2-7 | TRBV18 | TRBD2 | TGTGCCAGCTCACCGGGACTAGCGGACGAGCAGTACTTC | CASSPGLADEQYF
few | TRBJ1-1 | TRBV7-2 | - | TGTGCCAGCACCCGGTCCTCCCAGAACACTGAAGCTTTCTTT | CASTRSSQNTEAFF
- | TRBJ2-2 | TRBV12-3/TRBV12-4 | TRBD2 | TGTGCCAGCAGTTTGCAGGGACTAGCGGGGGGGCTCACCGGGGAGCTGTTTTTT | CASSLQGLAGGLTGELFF
few | TRBJ1-5 | TRBV6-6 | - | TGTGCCAGCACCTTAGAACAGGGTGGCAATCAGCCCCAGCATTTT | CASTLEQGGNQPQHF
- | TRBJ1-1 | TRBV6-5 | - | TGTGCCACCTACCCGGGGAACACTGAAGCTTTCTTT | CATYPGNTEAFF
- | TRBJ1-2 | TRBV5-1 | - | TGCGCCGGCAGCTTGGAAGGCAGGGGCTCGGATGGCTACACCTTC | CAGSLEGRGSDGYTF
- | TRBJ1-6 | TRBV20-1 | - | TGCGCCCTTCAAGCATCTAATTCACCCCTCCACTTT | CALQASNSPLHF
few | TRBJ2-7 | TRBV6-4 | TRBD2 | TGTGCCAGCACCCGTAGAAAGCGGGGACCCTACGAGCAGTACTTC | CASTRRKRGPYEQYF
- | TRBJ1-2 | TRBV28 | - | TGTGCCAGCAGGAAGACAGCTAACTATGGCTACACCTTC | CASRKTANYGYTF
- | TRBJ1-6 | TRBV7-8 | - | TGTGCCAGCAGCTTAGAAGGCCCGGGGGGACATTCACCCCTCCACTTT | CASSLEGPGGHSPLHF
many | TRBJ2-7 | TRBV6-5 | TRBD1 | TGTGCCAGCAGCCAAACAGGGGGTAGTGGTTACGAGCAGTACTTC | CASSQTGGSGYEQYF